The entry that follows covers one TCR beta chain sequence. What it binds is not known. Clones were read by immunoSEQ multiplex PCR, and TCRdb kept only the in-frame ones, dropping some. The table has some 85,000 clones, approximately 86% seen once. The data originate from a study of T cell responses to AZD1222 COVID-19 vaccine. Whole-study results and caveats: Donor demographics were predominantly white British with a female majority; clonal diversity may be underestimated.

Sequences were derived from peripheral blood, sampled on day 0 of AZD1222 vaccination. The TCR originated in an adult in good health.

The DNA of the CDR3 is TGTGCCAGCGGCAGGGGGACGGATGGAAACACCATATATTTT. Protein product: CASGRGTDGNTIYF. The V call is TRBV7-2, the J call TRBJ1-3, with TRBD1 identical over 7 bases. V trimming: 8 bases; J trimming: 3 bases; junction bases outside the gene matches: 7. The CDR3 has 14 residues. Germline V gene sequence: CDR1 SGHTA, CDR2 FQGNSA.